The present entry profiles one T cell receptor (beta chain) with its context. Its antigen is unidentified. Sequencing of TCR beta was carried out in blood CD8+ and CD4+ T cells. The patients serving as multiple sclerosis controls were treatment-naive. They had stable or active relapsing-remitting disease and fulfilled revised McDonald criteria. The record originates from a study of CD8 T cells in Susac syndrome. Study-wide results and limits: An acknowledgment was made by the study that its TCR sequencing and HLA analysis involved relatively few individuals.

When the RNA was reverse transcribed, random hexamers were used with an input of about 0.5 to 1 ug. Multiplex immunoSEQ PCR targeted 54 Vbeta and 13 Jbeta TCR beta segments. TCRdb analysed the immunoSEQ multiplex PCR reads with MiXCR anew, one entry per CDR3 protein. Of 190,000 or so distinct CDR3 sequences listed, roughly 94% are singletons. Germline V lookup: CDR1 LGHDT, CDR2 YNNKEL (reference sequence). The CDR3 is 11 residues long. V was trimmed by 2 bases and J by 8 bases, leaving 6 bases between them. V and J are TRBV3-1 and TRBJ1-2; D call uncertain. This TCR derives from a human donor with multiple sclerosis. The sample was CD4+ T cells from PBMCs. CDR3 nucleotide sequence: TGTGCCAGCAGCCAACTCCAGGGCTACACCTTC. Amino acid sequence: CASSQLQGYTF.